This T cell receptor (beta chain) was sequenced during a study of identical twins (dated by TCRdb to 2016 to 2017). In the study overall: The study deep-sequenced TCR alpha and beta repertoires from monozygotic twins, unrelated adults of various ages and cord blood to test whether fetal clonotypes persist. Replicate twin experiments were performed at different times using different library preparation protocols to rule out contamination.

This clonotype has a handful of counts. Its binding antigen is unknown. The record has no base qualities; no much larger clone is one base away. The CDR3 starts with the cysteine, ends with the phenylalanine, and has 21 residues. Only the CDR3 part of the read is kept: 63 bases, read in frame from the first base. V loses 2 bases at its end and J loses 2 bases; junction bases beyond the gene matches: 15. CDR1 and CDR2 were assigned from the germline V gene as SGHAT and FQNNGV. What the work shows at the level of the full study, not this receptor alone: Because the same donors could not be followed over many years, conclusions were based on cross-sectional statistical analysis. Abundant cord blood beta clonotypes had fewer insertions, young adult naive repertoires showed a similar but weaker trend, and memory repertoires showed no such trend. Excess twin sharing in beta out-of-frame sequences was weaker because fewer shared sequences lowered the signal-to-noise ratio. Compared with coincidental sharing between unrelated individuals, out-of-frame TCR alpha sequences shared between twins had an excess of sequences with low generation probability. Recombination models systematically underestimated out-of-frame TCR alpha sharing in monozygotic twins but agreed with sharing between unrelated individuals. Invariant T cells such as MAIT and iNKT could partly confound zero-insertion analyses, though diverse VJ usage argued against this for most clonotypes.

All donors were healthy Caucasians. The study also sequenced three unrelated non-twin adults: a male aged 18 to 30, a male aged 50 to 59 and a female aged 50 to 59. Using Miltenyi CD45RO+ enrichment and human naive T-cell isolation kits, memory (CD45RO+) and naive T cells were isolated from PBMC. Libraries were prepared through 5' RACE. The sequencer was an Illumina HiSeq 2000. A universal primer binding site was introduced by template switching, and a unique molecular identifier was present in the final cDNA, enabling accurate counting of TCR cDNA molecules. Specific primers in the conserved constant-segment region were used to synthesize first-strand cDNA for the TCR alpha and beta chains. Each cDNA library was double barcoded, with a SMART-Mk sample barcode plus Illumina barcodes, to control for contamination. TruSeq adapter sequences and Illumina sample barcodes were added in two successive PCR steps. Sequencing of the TCR alpha and beta cDNA libraries was done on the Illumina HiSeq platform using custom primers. The paper's data handling went like this. Unique molecular identifiers were extracted from raw reads with MiGEC, and CDR3 positions were determined with MiXCR. Recombination models were inferred per individual with the repgenHMM and IGoR tools using an EM algorithm. Shared clonotypes were analyzed with the tcR package in R, and sharing was normalized by the product of cloneset sizes. To study raw recombination without the effects of thymic and clonal selection, out-of-frame nonproductive sequences were analyzed. TCRdb took the public reads, trimmed them with fastp at Q25, ran MiXCR for clone calling and kept in-frame beta chains. Rows merge per CDR3 protein into single entries with the most common DNA and genes. In this record, the V and J calls reflect TCRdb's handling and not the investigators' own analysis. The sample yields 350,000 to 400,000 distinct CDR3 sequences; approximately 8.7% were counted once. The ten largest clones take up more than 8% of the sample.

The V and J genes are TRBV11-2 and TRBJ2-3; TRBD2 matches 14 bases in the middle. This sequence originates from a woman in her forties or fifties in good health. The specimen was naive T cells sorted from blood. This specimen's cell subset or site label, per the study, means: cells isolated with a human naive T-cell isolation kit. The sequenced DNA: TGTGCCAGCAGCTTATCCTCGCCGGTGGTGGGACTAGCGGGGGCCACAGATACGCAGTATTTT. The encoded protein is CASSLSSPVVGLAGATDTQYF.